This T cell receptor beta chain was captured in a study of cytotoxic CD8 clonotypes in ibrutinib-treated CLL. The CDR3 totals 13 residues. V was pared by 5 bases and J by 4 bases, with 11 bases between. Germline V CDR1 and CDR2: MGHDK, SYGVNS. Regarding the study as a whole: At the start, clonality exceeded age-matched healthy donors and followed circulating CD8+ T-cell counts.

The sample holds a few counts of this clone. Its antigen remains unidentified. Sequencing used immunoSEQ multiplex PCR; TCRdb keeps in-frame clones, though not all of them. This sample has 80,000 to 95,000 clones, with roughly three quarters found just once. The chain joins TRBV25-1 to TRBJ1-1, with a possible D match to TRBD1 (6 bases). Sequencing was performed on PBMCs, taken after 12 months of ibrutinib treatment. The clonotype was recovered from a human donor with chronic lymphocytic leukemia. The chain's CDR3 is CASSPDSLTEAFF. CDR3 sequence (DNA): TGTGCCAGCAGTCCGGACAGCCTCACTGAAGCTTTCTTT.